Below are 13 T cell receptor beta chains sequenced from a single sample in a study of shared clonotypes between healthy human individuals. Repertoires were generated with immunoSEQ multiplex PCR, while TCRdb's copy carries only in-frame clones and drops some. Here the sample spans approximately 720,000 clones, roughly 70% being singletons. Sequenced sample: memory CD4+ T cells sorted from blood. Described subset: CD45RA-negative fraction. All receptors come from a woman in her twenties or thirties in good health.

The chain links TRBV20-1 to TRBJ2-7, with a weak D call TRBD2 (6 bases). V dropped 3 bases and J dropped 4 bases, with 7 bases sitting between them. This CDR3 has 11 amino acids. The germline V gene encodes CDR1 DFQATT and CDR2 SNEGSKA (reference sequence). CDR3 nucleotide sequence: TGCAGTGCTAGCGGGACTTACGAGCAGTACTTC. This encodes CSASGTYEQYF.

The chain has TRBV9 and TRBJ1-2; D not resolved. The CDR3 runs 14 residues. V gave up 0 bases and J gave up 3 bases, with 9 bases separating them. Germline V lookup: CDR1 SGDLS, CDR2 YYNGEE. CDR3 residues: CASSVVPDDYGYTF. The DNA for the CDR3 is TGTGCCAGCAGCGTAGTACCGGATGACTATGGCTACACCTTC.

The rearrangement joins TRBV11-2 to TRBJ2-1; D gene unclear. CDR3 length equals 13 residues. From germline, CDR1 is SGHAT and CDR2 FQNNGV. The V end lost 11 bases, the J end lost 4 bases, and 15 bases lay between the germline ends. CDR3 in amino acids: CAGGLGRYNEQFF. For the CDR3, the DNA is TGTGCCGGCGGCCTAGGTCGTTACAATGAGCAGTTCTTC.

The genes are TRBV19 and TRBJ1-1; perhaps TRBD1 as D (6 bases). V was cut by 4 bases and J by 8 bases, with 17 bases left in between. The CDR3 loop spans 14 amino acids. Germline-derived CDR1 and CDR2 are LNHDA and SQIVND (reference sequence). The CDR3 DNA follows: TGTGCCAGTAGTACGGTACAGGGCTGGTTCGAAGCTTTCTTT. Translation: CASSTVQGWFEAFF.

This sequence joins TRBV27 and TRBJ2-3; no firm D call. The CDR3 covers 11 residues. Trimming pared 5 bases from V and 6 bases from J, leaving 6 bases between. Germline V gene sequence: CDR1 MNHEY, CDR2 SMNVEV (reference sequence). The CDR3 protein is CASSLYDTQYF. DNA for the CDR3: TGTGCCAGCAGTCTATACGATACGCAGTATTTT.

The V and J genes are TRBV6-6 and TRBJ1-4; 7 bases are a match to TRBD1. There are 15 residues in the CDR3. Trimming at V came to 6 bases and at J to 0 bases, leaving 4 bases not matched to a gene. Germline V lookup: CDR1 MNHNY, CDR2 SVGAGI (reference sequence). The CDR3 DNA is TGTGCCAGCAGGGACAGGACAGCAACTAATGAAAAACTGTTTTTT. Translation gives CASRDRTATNEKLFF.

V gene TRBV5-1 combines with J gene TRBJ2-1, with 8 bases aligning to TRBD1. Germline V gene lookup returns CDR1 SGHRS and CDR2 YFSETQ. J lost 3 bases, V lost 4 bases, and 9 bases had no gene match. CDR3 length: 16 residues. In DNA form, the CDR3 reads TGCGCCAGCAGCCCCGCGGCCGGGACAGGCTACAATGAGCAGTTCTTC. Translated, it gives CASSPAAGTGYNEQFF.

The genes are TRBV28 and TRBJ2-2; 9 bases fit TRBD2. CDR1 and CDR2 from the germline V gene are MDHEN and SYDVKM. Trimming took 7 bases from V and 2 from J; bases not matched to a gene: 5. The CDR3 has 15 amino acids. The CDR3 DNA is TGTGCCAGCAATGGAGCGGGAGGTAACACCGGGGAGCTGTTTTTT. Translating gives CASNGAGGNTGELFF.

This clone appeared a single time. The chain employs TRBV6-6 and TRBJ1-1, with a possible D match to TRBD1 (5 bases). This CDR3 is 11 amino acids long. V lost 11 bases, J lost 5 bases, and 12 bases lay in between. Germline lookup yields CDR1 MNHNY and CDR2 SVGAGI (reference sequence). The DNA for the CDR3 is TGTGCCGCGGGGGGATGGACTGAAGCTTTCTTT. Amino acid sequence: CAAGGWTEAFF.

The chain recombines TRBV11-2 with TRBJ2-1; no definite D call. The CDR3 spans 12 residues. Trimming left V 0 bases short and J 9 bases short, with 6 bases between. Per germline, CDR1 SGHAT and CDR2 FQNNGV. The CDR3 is CASSLDSREQFF. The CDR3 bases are TGTGCCAGCAGCTTAGATTCCCGTGAGCAGTTCTTC.

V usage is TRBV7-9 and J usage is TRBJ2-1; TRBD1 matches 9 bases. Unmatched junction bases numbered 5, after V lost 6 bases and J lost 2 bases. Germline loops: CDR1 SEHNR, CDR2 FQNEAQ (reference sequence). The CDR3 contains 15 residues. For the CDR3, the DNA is TGTGCCAGCAGTCCTGGACAGGGGCCCTACAATGAGCAGTTCTTC. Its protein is CASSPGQGPYNEQFF.

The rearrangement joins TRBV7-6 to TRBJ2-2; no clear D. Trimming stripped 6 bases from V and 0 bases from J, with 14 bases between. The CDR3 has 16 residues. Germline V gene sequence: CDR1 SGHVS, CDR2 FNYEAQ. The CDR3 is CASSSAMGSNTGELFF. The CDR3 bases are TGTGCCAGCAGTTCTGCCATGGGGTCGAACACCGGGGAGCTGTTTTTT.

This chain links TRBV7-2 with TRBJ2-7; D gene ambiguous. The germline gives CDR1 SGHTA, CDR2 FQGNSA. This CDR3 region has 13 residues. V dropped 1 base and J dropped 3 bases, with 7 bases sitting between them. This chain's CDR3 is CASSLGSGYEQYF. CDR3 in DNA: TGTGCCAGCAGCTTAGGATCCGGCTACGAGCAGTACTTC. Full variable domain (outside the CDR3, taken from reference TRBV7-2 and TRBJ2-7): GAGVSQSPSNKVTEKGKDVELRCDPISGHTALYWYRQSLGQGLEFLIYFQGNSAPDKSGLPSDRFSAERTGGSVSTLTIQRTQQEDSAVYLCASSLGSGYEQYFGPGTRLTVT.